Shown below are 24 T cell receptor beta chains from a single sample sequenced in a study. The TRBV12-4/TRBJ1-2 clonotypes were amplified using barcode primers with ligated adaptors. TCRdb called the multiplex PCR reads again in MiXCR, with one record for every CDR3 protein. The sample carries roughly 1,200 distinct CDR3 sequences, about 25% recorded once. Tregs were sorted as CD4+CD25+CD127-/low cells. Material: tumor-infiltrating Tregs sorted from the breast tumor. The receptors here all came from a female donor with breast cancer.

This clonotype was detected only a few times. The rearrangement uses TRBV12-3 or TRBV12-4 and TRBJ1-2; D is ambiguous. The germline V and J ends were trimmed by 0 bases and 3 bases, with 11 bases remaining between them. The CDR3 covers 15 residues. In DNA form, the CDR3 reads TGTGCCAGCAGTTTAGCGGGTTCCACGGACTATGGCTACACCTTC. Its translation: CASSLAGSTDYGYTF.

By sample share, this clonotype is large. V is TRBV12-3 or TRBV12-4 and J is TRBJ1-2; D gene uncertain. Trimming removed 4 bases from V and 11 bases from J, with 11 bases in between. There are 11 residues in the CDR3. The chain's CDR3 is CASSSSPHYTF. The CDR3 DNA sequence: TGTGCCAGCAGTTCGTCGCCGCATTACACCTTC.

This clonotype is classed as medium-sized. The chain combines TRBV12-3 or TRBV12-4 with TRBJ1-2; TRBD1 agrees at 8 bases. Trimming cost V 6 bases and J 4 bases; bases outside gene matches: 7. The CDR3 spans 14 residues. The CDR3 DNA sequence: TGTGCCAGCAGGGCCCGGGACAGGCTCTATGGCTACACCTTC. This encodes CASRARDRLYGYTF.

This clonotype is large in the sample. This rearrangement joins TRBV12-3 or TRBV12-4 to TRBJ1-2, with 7 bases matching TRBD1. CDR3 length: 13 residues. Trimming removed 4 bases from V and 4 bases from J; junction bases left unmatched: 3. The CDR3 DNA is TGTGCCAGCAGTTCGACAGGGATCTATGGCTACACCTTC. Its protein is CASSSTGIYGYTF.

This clonotype is large in the sample. V usage is TRBV12-3 or TRBV12-4 and J usage is TRBJ1-2; D uncertain. V was cut by 5 bases and J by 0 bases, with 4 bases left in between. CDR3 length equals 12 residues. The CDR3 protein is CASSQTNYGYTF. The DNA of the CDR3 is TGTGCCAGCAGTCAGACTAACTATGGCTACACCTTC.

The genes are TRBV12-3 or TRBV12-4 and TRBJ1-2; D is uncertain. The CDR3 is 14 amino acids. Trimming cost V 2 bases and J 4 bases, with 11 bases left between them. Written as DNA, the CDR3 is TGTGCCAGCAGTTTATCGGATTATGTCTATGGCTACACCTTC. Protein: CASSLSDYVYGYTF.

By share, this clonotype ranks as medium-sized (0.01 to 0.1%). The V gene is TRBV12-3 or TRBV12-4, the J gene TRBJ1-2; D possibly corresponds to TRBD1 (6 bases). The V end lost 5 bases, the J end lost 4 bases, and 8 bases lay between the germline ends. The CDR3 has 12 amino acids. The CDR3 region is CASSGQTYGYTF. The CDR3 DNA sequence: TGTGCCAGCAGTGGACAGACCTATGGCTACACCTTC.

By share of the sample, this clonotype is medium-sized. This chain connects TRBV12-3 or TRBV12-4 to TRBJ1-2; D perhaps matches TRBD1 (5 bases). This CDR3 comprises 15 residues. The V gene lost 0 bases and the J gene lost 2 bases, with 10 bases spanning the gap. In DNA form, the CDR3 reads TGTGCCAGCAGTTTAGCGGAATCAGGGAACTATGGCTACACCTTC. This sequence encodes CASSLAESGNYGYTF.

Sample share makes this clonotype medium-sized. The J gene is TRBJ1-2, the V gene TRBV12-3 or TRBV12-4; no clear D. The CDR3 totals 13 residues. V lost 2 bases to trimming and J lost 4 bases, with 8 bases between them. CDR3 sequence: CASSLYQSYGYTF. The CDR3 coding sequence is TGTGCCAGCAGTTTATATCAGTCCTATGGCTACACCTTC.

This clonotype is large. The chain employs TRBV12-3 or TRBV12-4 and TRBJ1-2; unclear D gene. V was clipped by 3 bases and J by 4 bases, with 6 bases between them. The CDR3 totals 12 residues. In DNA, the CDR3 is TGTGCCAGCAGTTTCCAGATCTATGGCTACACCTTC. Amino acids: CASSFQIYGYTF.

The J gene is TRBJ1-2, the V gene TRBV12-3 or TRBV12-4, with unresolved D. The CDR3 is 13 amino acids. V was shortened by 3 bases and J by 6 bases, with 11 bases between the two germline ends. CDR3: CASSFLASDGYTF. The CDR3 region has the DNA TGTGCCAGCAGTTTTCTAGCGTCGGATGGCTACACCTTC.

Sample share makes this clonotype medium-sized. Written as DNA, the CDR3 is TGTGCCAGCAGTTTAGAGGGGAGCGGGGCGAACTATGGCTACACCTTC. Residues: CASSLEGSGANYGYTF. This chain joins TRBV12-3 or TRBV12-4 and TRBJ1-2; the D gene is possibly TRBD1 (5 bases). V was clipped by 1 base and J by 2 bases, with 14 bases between them. The CDR3 totals 16 residues.

Relative to its sample, this clonotype is medium-sized. The chain couples TRBV12-3 or TRBV12-4 to TRBJ1-2; D is unclear. The V gene lost 2 bases and the J gene lost 8 bases, with 9 bases spanning the gap. CDR3 length: 12 amino acids. This chain's CDR3 is CASSLNGRGYTF. The CDR3 DNA sequence: TGTGCCAGCAGTTTAAATGGGAGAGGCTACACCTTC.

The chain carries TRBV12-3 or TRBV12-4 and TRBJ1-2; TRBD1 matches 9 bases. The CDR3 runs to 16 residues. Trimming at V came to 5 bases and at J to 3 bases, leaving 10 bases not matched to a gene. CDR3 region: CASSPAAGQGYYGYTF. DNA for the CDR3: TGTGCCAGCAGTCCCGCCGCGGGACAGGGATACTATGGCTACACCTTC.

This clonotype is categorized as medium-sized. The V gene is TRBV12-3 or TRBV12-4, the J gene TRBJ1-2; possible D gene TRBD1, 6 bases. This CDR3 has 14 amino acids. Trimming removed 3 bases at V and 5 bases at J, with 13 bases between. CDR3 in DNA: TGTGCCAGCAGTTTCCCAGGGGATAGGTATGGCTACACCTTC. The encoded protein is CASSFPGDRYGYTF.

This chain connects TRBV12-3 or TRBV12-4 to TRBJ1-2; 7 positions agree with TRBD1. The CDR3 has 13 amino acids. The junction had 3 bases not matched to a gene; V was cut back by 5 bases and J by 3 bases. CDR3 region: CASSDREHYGYTF. CDR3 nucleotide sequence: TGTGCCAGCAGTGACAGGGAGCACTATGGCTACACCTTC.

In its sample, this clonotype is large (0.1 to 1%). The chain couples TRBV12-3 or TRBV12-4 to TRBJ1-2, with D perhaps TRBD1 (5 bases). V was trimmed by 6 bases and J by 8 bases, leaving 16 bases between them. This CDR3 is 13 amino acids long. As DNA, the CDR3 is TGTGCCAGCAGCCCGACAGAGGACGTGGGCTACACCTTC. It specifies CASSPTEDVGYTF.

This clonotype qualifies as large (0.1 to 1%). The gene calls are TRBV12-3 or TRBV12-4 and TRBJ1-2; D is unclear. This CDR3 spans 12 amino acids. The V end lost 2 bases, the J end lost 8 bases, and 9 bases lay between the germline ends. CDR3 in DNA: TGTGCCAGCAGTTTATCCGGGCAGGGCTACACCTTC. Its protein is CASSLSGQGYTF.

This clonotype qualifies as large (0.1 to 1%). The chain combines TRBV12-3 or TRBV12-4 with TRBJ1-2; TRBD1 agrees at 10 bases. The V gene end was trimmed by 5 bases and the J gene end by 6 bases; junction bases not matched to a gene: 3. The CDR3 runs to 13 residues. CDR3 region: CASSPGTGDGYTF. The DNA of the CDR3 is TGTGCCAGCAGTCCCGGGACAGGGGATGGCTACACCTTC.

This clonotype was counted only a few times. Here the CDR3 reads CASSRGTGSGYTF. The CDR3 DNA follows: TGTGCCAGCAGCCGCGGGACAGGGTCTGGCTACACCTTC. The gene calls are TRBV12-3 or TRBV12-4 and TRBJ1-2; 9 nucleotides agree with TRBD1. The CDR3 has 13 amino acids. Unmatched junction bases numbered 6, after V lost 6 bases and J lost 7 bases.

By share, this clonotype counts as medium-sized. The chain is built from TRBV12-3 or TRBV12-4 and TRBJ1-2; 7 bases map to TRBD1. CDR3 size: 14 residues. J gave up 5 bases and V 4 bases, and 7 bases lay outside the gene matches. CDR3 sequence (DNA): TGTGCCAGCAGTTCTACCGGGACAGAGTATGGCTACACCTTC. As protein: CASSSTGTEYGYTF.

This clonotype is large in the sample. The chain is built from TRBV12-3 or TRBV12-4 and TRBJ1-2; weak D call: TRBD1 (6 bases). Trimming cost V 4 bases and J 4 bases, with 16 bases left between them. The CDR3 runs 15 residues. The chain's CDR3 is CASSSLLQGSYGYTF. CDR3 bases: TGTGCCAGCAGTTCCCTACTACAGGGATCCTATGGCTACACCTTC.

This chain connects TRBV12-3 or TRBV12-4 to TRBJ1-2; the D gene is possibly TRBD1 (5 bases). V lost 3 bases and J 7 bases, leaving 12 bases between the germline ends. The CDR3 consists of 13 residues. Here the CDR3 DNA reads TGTGCCAGCAGTTTTGGGGACGACGTTGGCTACACCTTC. Protein: CASSFGDDVGYTF.

This clonotype was counted ten times or more. The gene calls are TRBV12-3 or TRBV12-4 and TRBJ1-2; weak D call: TRBD1 (5 bases). V was shortened by 7 bases and J by 2 bases, with 14 bases between the two germline ends. This CDR3 is built from 14 residues. CDR3 sequence (DNA): TGTGCCAGCACCAGACAGTGGGAAAACTATGGCTACACCTTC. It specifies CASTRQWENYGYTF.